The 4 T cell receptor beta chains below all came from one sample that was sequenced in a study of T-cell memory formation after mild COVID-19. TCRdb fed the 5' RACE reads into MiXCR, producing one record per CDR3 protein. Here the sample spans around 300,000 distinct CDR3 sequences, 15% to 20% being singletons. Sequences were obtained from PBMCs or a T cell subset sorted from them (not recorded which). The receptor set was obtained from a man younger than 30 who had mild COVID-19 (a few samples of this study predate the infection). Cell type and time point are not known.

The genes are TRBV24-1 and TRBJ1-4; possible D gene TRBD1, 5 bases. V gave up 9 bases and J gave up 7 bases, with 20 bases separating them. CDR1 KGHDR and CDR2 SFDVKD come from the germline V gene. The CDR3 is made up of 15 amino acids. The CDR3 DNA reads TGTGCCACCCATATCCCTTGGGGGAACTTTGAAAAACTGTTTTTT. This gives the protein CATHIPWGNFEKLFF.

The sample holds a few counts of this clonotype. The rearrangement joins TRBV6-6 to TRBJ2-5; D perhaps matches TRBD2 (5 bases). CDR1 is MNHNY, CDR2 SVGAGI, per germline (reference sequence). V was clipped by 7 bases and J by 2 bases, with 8 bases between them. CDR3 length equals 12 residues. CDR3 DNA: TGTGCCAGCACGCTAGCACAAGAGACCCAGTACTTC. Amino acids: CASTLAQETQYF.

The chain uses TRBV7-9 and TRBJ2-1; a possible D gene is TRBD2 (5 bases). In germline, CDR1 is SEHNR, CDR2 FQNEAQ (reference sequence). This CDR3 comprises 15 residues. V lost 5 bases and J 10 bases, leaving 21 bases between the germline ends. The CDR3 region is CASSRDLFERGEQFF. Here the CDR3 DNA reads TGTGCCAGCAGCCGTGACCTCTTTGAGCGAGGGGAGCAGTTCTTC.

The J gene is TRBJ1-2, the V gene TRBV18; 7 bases match TRBD1. V trimming: 2 bases; J trimming: 7 bases; junction bases outside the gene matches: 7. In germline, CDR1 is KGHSH, CDR2 LQKENI. The CDR3 has 14 amino acids. CDR3 sequence reads: CASSPTGEAIGYTF. The CDR3 DNA reads as TGTGCCAGCTCACCAACAGGGGAGGCAATTGGCTACACCTTC.